This T cell receptor (beta chain) originates from a study of shared clonotypes between healthy human individuals. Study in general: Donors had three CD4 naive, three CD4 memory, two CD8 naive and one CD8 memory plate apiece.

Sequencing used immunoSEQ multiplex PCR; TCRdb keeps in-frame clones, though not all of them. This table has about 2.1 million clones, 93% appearing once. This clone was observed a single time. This specimen includes other DNA sequences encoding the same CDR3. Germline V gene sequence: CDR1 SGHRS, CDR2 YFSETQ. This CDR3 region has 14 residues. The V end was cut by 1 base, the J end by 6 bases, with 10 bases between. The naive CD8 subset, CD45RO-negative cells positively selected for CCR7, excluded terminally differentiated effector memory CD45RA+ cells. Healthy adults negative for HIV, lacking recent acute infections or vaccinations, served as donors.

This sequence originates from a man younger than 30 in good health. Some clones in this sample may be carry-over from other donors' samples. The rearrangement uses TRBV5-1 and TRBJ2-2; a possible D gene is TRBD1 (5 bases). Sequenced input: naive CD8+ T cells from PBMCs. The CDR3 loop reads CASSLSRAAGELFF. For the CDR3, the DNA is TGCGCCAGCAGCTTGTCCAGGGCGGCCGGGGAGCTGTTTTTT. Complete variable domain (other parts from reference TRBV5-1 and TRBJ2-2): KAGVTQTPRYLIKTRGQQVTLSCSPISGHRSVSWYQQTPGQGLQFLFEYFSETQRNKGNFPGRFSGRQFSNSRSEMNVSTLELGDSALYLCASSLSRAAGELFFGEGSRLTVL.